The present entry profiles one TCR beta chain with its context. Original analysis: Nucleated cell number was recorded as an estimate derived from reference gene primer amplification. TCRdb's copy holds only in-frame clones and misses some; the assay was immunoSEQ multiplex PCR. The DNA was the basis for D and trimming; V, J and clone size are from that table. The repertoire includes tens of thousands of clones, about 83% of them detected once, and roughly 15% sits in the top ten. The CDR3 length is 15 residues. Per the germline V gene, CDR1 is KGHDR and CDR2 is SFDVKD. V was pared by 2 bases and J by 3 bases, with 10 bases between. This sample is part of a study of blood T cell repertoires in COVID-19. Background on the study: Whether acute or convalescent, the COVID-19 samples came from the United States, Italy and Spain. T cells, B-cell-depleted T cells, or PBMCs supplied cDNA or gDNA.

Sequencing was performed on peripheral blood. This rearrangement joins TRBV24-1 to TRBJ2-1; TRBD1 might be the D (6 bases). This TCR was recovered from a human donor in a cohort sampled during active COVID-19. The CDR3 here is CATSDSRGSYNEQFF. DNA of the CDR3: TGTGCCACCAGTGATTCAAGGGGGAGCTACAATGAGCAGTTCTTC.